A selection of T cell receptor beta chains follows, all from one sample in a study of blood T cell repertoires in COVID-19. Generated by immunoSEQ multiplex PCR, the TCRdb table keeps only in-frame clones and is missing some. The table includes about 310,000 clones, under 90% detected once. The sample was PBMCs or T cells enriched from blood (not recorded which). Source of these receptors: a woman under 40 who had recovered from COVID-19. The conserved cysteine and the conserved F or W are not part of the CDR3 here. Only some rows state a clone size, as once, few, many or a class for expanded clones.

>TRBV10-3|-
AISEYRTRSYEQY
>TRBV2|-
ASSDYERDTQY
>TRBV7-2|-
ASSLAVGERQPQH
>TRBV7-9|-
ASSTRERENNNEQF
>TRBV5-1|-
ASSWDLMGGTQY
>TRBV20-1|-
SADMNTEAF
>TRBV15|-
ATSRDVPRGAF
>TRBV5-1|-
ASSLEGGGPTDTQY
>TRBV18|-
ASSHRGPRGYT
>TRBV5-5|-
ASSLSWNRRGTEAF
>TRBV15|-
ATSRTLLSTDTQY
>TRBV2|-
ASSETLAGGDTDTQY
>TRBV7-2|once
ASSLSTSGPYEQY
>TRBV6-4|once
ASSVGPGASTDTQY
>TRBV7-2|-
ASSHGTVYNEQF
>TRBV7-2|-
ASSLVGTGVGTEAF
>TRBV5-1|-
ASNPTGTEYEQY
>TRBV5-1|-
ASSLEIPWTVYEQY
>TRBV28|few
ASSFLRATAEAF
>TRBV5-4|-
ASNDRDREETQY